This TCR beta chain comes out of a study of identifying expanded T cells in peripheral blood. Germline V gene sequence: CDR1 SGHNT, CDR2 YYREEE (reference sequence). This CDR3 comprises 14 residues. Deletions cut 2 bases from V and 1 base from J, with 9 bases between. The method was immunoSEQ multiplex PCR; TCRdb's version includes in-frame clones alone and lacks a portion of them. The sample consists of 100,000 to 150,000 clones, about 88% of them appearing once. This clone came up once. Its antigen is as yet unknown. The study, taken as a whole, reports: Approximately 1.1 clones differed between technical replicates, versus roughly 16 and 20 over time. Variance in clone template counts between approximately 2-week samples significantly increased with total template count across all healthy donors.

The sequenced material came from blood. The receptor comes from a person aged 18-70 years in good health. The J gene is TRBJ1-2, the V gene TRBV5-4, with D hard to call. CDR3 in amino acids: CASSFFGLNYGYTF. The CDR3 DNA reads TGTGCCAGCAGCTTTTTCGGGCTTAACTATGGCTACACCTTC.